The source of this TCR beta chain is a study of blood T cells in healthy people across ages. Study observations and caveats: In older individuals, TCR beta diversity per million T cells was lower, falling roughly linearly with age. Conclusively comparing naive with antigen-experienced cells was impossible with unsorted PBMCs.

A note on this clonotype: Antigen specificity is unknown. This may be a read error: a much more frequent sequence differs by one nucleotide.

Germline-derived CDR1 and CDR2 are SQVTM and ANQGSEA. The length of the CDR3 is 15 residues. Trimming cost V 5 bases and J 10 bases; bases outside gene matches: 15. Alongside a J-beta primer mix, a sample-barcoded 5' primer served in a second PCR lasting roughly 6 to 12 cycles. With 12 random nucleotides, a template-switch adaptor tagged each individual cDNA molecule. Any given sample supplied a minimum of 3 million CDR3-containing paired-end reads. TCRdb independently ran MiXCR on the 5' RACE reads; one entry per CDR3 protein. This table has 1.5 million to 1.9 million distinct CDR3 sequences, approximately 39% appearing once.

The sequenced sample consisted of blood. The receptor comes from a woman under 30 in good health. The J gene is TRBJ2-1, the V gene TRBV29-1, with 9 bases aligning to TRBD2. The DNA of the CDR3 is TGCAGCGTTAGGGGGGGACTAGCTGCCACCTACGAGCAGTTCTTC. It codes for CSVRGGLAATYEQFF.